The rows below give T cell receptor beta chains drawn from one sample of a study of cytomegalovirus exposure and HLA in healthy donors. Produced via immunoSEQ multiplex PCR; TCRdb's table is partial and in-frame only. The table lists hundreds of thousands of clones, 70% to 85% of them singletons, with roughly 2.5% in the top ten. Sequenced sample: PBMCs. The source is a woman aged 55-69 years in good health and CMV-seropositive. CDR3s include the opening cysteine and the closing phenylalanine or tryptophan. D genes are given only for firm matches. The size field is filled for only some rows; it gives once, few, many or a size class.

d_call	v_call	clone_size	j_call	cdr3_nt	cdr3_aa
TRBD1	TRBV7-9	-	TRBJ1-2	TGTGCCAGCAGCGGGGGGACAGGGGGGCACTATGGCTACACCTTC	CASSGGTGGHYGYTF
TRBD1	TRBV6-4	-	TRBJ2-7	TGTGCCAGCAGTCCCACAGGGGGTTTTTACGAGCAGTACTTC	CASSPTGGFYEQYF
-	TRBV23-1	-	TRBJ1-5	TGCGCCAGCAGTCAACGAGGGACTCACTATAGCAATCAGCCCCAGCATTTT	CASSQRGTHYSNQPQHF
TRBD1	TRBV10-3	once	TRBJ1-1	TGTGCCATCAGCGAAACAGGGGGCCGGACTGAAGCTTTCTTT	CAISETGGRTEAFF
-	TRBV29-1	-	TRBJ2-4	TGCAGCGTTGCCCCACAGGAAAACATTCAGTACTTC	CSVAPQENIQYF
-	TRBV6-1	-	TRBJ1-1	TGTGCCAGCAGTGAAGGTGAAACACATGAAGCTTTCTTT	CASSEGETHEAFF
-	TRBV5-1	-	TRBJ2-1	TGCGCCAGCAGACGATCGATGGGCGATGAGCAGTTCTTC	CASRRSMGDEQFF
TRBD1	TRBV18	-	TRBJ2-7	TGTGCCAGCTCTGAGACAGGGGGCGAGTACGAGCAGTACTTC	CASSETGGEYEQYF
-	TRBV5-1	once	TRBJ2-1	TGCGCCAGCAGCCCGGATAACGGGGGCAATGAGCAGTTCTTC	CASSPDNGGNEQFF
TRBD1	TRBV10-1	few	TRBJ1-1	TGCGCCAGCAGCCAGGGGGTCGAGTTGAGGGACACTGAAGCTTTCTTT	CASSQGVELRDTEAFF
TRBD1	TRBV2	-	TRBJ1-2	TGTGCCAGCAGTGAGGGCAGGGGGGATGGCTACACCTTC	CASSEGRGDGYTF
-	TRBV30	-	TRBJ1-2	TGTGCCTGGAGTGGTTCGGGATATGGCTACACCTTC	CAWSGSGYGYTF
-	TRBV2	-	TRBJ2-1	TGTGCCAGCCAGACTAGTAGGGACAATGAGCAGTTCTTC	CASQTSRDNEQFF
-	TRBV27	-	TRBJ2-1	TGTGCCAGCAGTTTTCGAGGCGAGAGCTCCTACAATGAGCAGTTCTTC	CASSFRGESSYNEQFF
-	TRBV30	-	TRBJ2-3	TGTGCCTGCACAATCTCGTCGCACCCTAGAAAGTATTTT	CACTISSHPRKYF
-	TRBV5-5	-	TRBJ1-3	TGTGCCAGCAGCTTATTGGAGTCTGGAAACACCATATATTTT	CASSLLESGNTIYF
TRBD2	TRBV28	-	TRBJ2-5	TGTGCCAGCAGGCTGAGCGGGGGAGGGGAGACCCAGTACTTC	CASRLSGGGETQYF
TRBD1	TRBV5-4	-	TRBJ1-6	TGTGCCAGCAGCACAGGGATGGGACAGGGTTATTCACCCCTCCACTTT	CASSTGMGQGYSPLHF
-	TRBV5-1	-	TRBJ2-2	TGCGCCAGCAGCAGAGGAGGATCGGGCACCGGGGAGCTGTTTTTT	CASSRGGSGTGELFF
TRBD1	TRBV7-9	-	TRBJ2-2	TGTGCCAGCAGTTTTCCTACGGGGACAGTGAACACCGGGGAGCTGTTTTTT	CASSFPTGTVNTGELFF
TRBD1	TRBV19	few	TRBJ1-1	TGTGCCAGTAGTATAGATCTGAACAGGGGAACTGAAGCTTTCTTT	CASSIDLNRGTEAFF
TRBD1	TRBV5-1	-	TRBJ2-2	TGCGCCAGCAGCTTGGGACAGGGGAACGGGAAGCTGTTTTTT	CASSLGQGNGKLFF
-	TRBV10-3	once	TRBJ2-7	TGTGCCATCAGTGAGGGACAGAGCTACGAGCAGTACTTC	CAISEGQSYEQYF
-	TRBV5-1	-	TRBJ1-2	TGCGCCAGCAGCTTGCTCGGGGAAGAAGGCTACACCTTC	CASSLLGEEGYTF
-	TRBV5-1	-	TRBJ2-3	TGCGCCAGCAGCTTGGGTCCGCGGAGCACAGATACGCAGTATTTT	CASSLGPRSTDTQYF
-	TRBV13	-	TRBJ2-7	TGTGCCAGCAGCTTTGGGGGCCCTCTCTACGAGCAGTACTTC	CASSFGGPLYEQYF
TRBD2	TRBV5-1	-	TRBJ2-7	TGCGCCAGCAGCCCCACCGGGACTACCTCCTACGAGCAGTACTTC	CASSPTGTTSYEQYF
TRBD1	TRBV7-2	-	TRBJ1-2	TGTGCCAGCAGCATGGACAGGGGGAACTATGGCTACACCTTC	CASSMDRGNYGYTF
-	TRBV5-4	few	TRBJ1-2	TGTGCCAGCAGCTTACAGGGATTGGGTGGCTACACCTTC	CASSLQGLGGYTF
TRBD2	TRBV18	few	TRBJ2-4	TGTGCCAGCTCACCACCGGGACTAGGGGGTTATGGCATTCAGTACTTC	CASSPPGLGGYGIQYF
TRBD1	TRBV7-9	few	TRBJ2-3	TGTGCCAGCAGCTGGGGACAGGGGATCGATACGCAGTATTTT	CASSWGQGIDTQYF
TRBD1	TRBV5-1	-	TRBJ1-4	TGCGCCAGCAGCTTGGAAAAGGGACAGACTAATGAAAAACTGTTTTTT	CASSLEKGQTNEKLFF
-	TRBV2	-	TRBJ2-5	TGTGCCAGCAGTGAAGCGCTAGCGTACCAAGAGACCCAGTACTTC	CASSEALAYQETQYF
TRBD2	TRBV6-1	few	TRBJ2-1	TGTGCCAGCAGTTTTCTGGGAGGGATCTATGAGCAGTTCTTC	CASSFLGGIYEQFF
TRBD2	TRBV19	-	TRBJ2-1	TGTGCCAGTGAGCCCAAGCGGGGGCCCTACAATGAGCAGTTCTTC	CASEPKRGPYNEQFF
TRBD1	TRBV7-9	once	TRBJ1-4	TGTGCCAGCAGCCGGGGACAGGCGACCGAAAAACTGTTTTTT	CASSRGQATEKLFF
-	TRBV5-1	-	TRBJ2-3	TGCGCCAGCAGCTTGGGTTTCGGCGGGGGCACAGATACGCAGTATTTT	CASSLGFGGGTDTQYF
-	TRBV7-2	once	TRBJ1-1	TGTGCCAGCAGTTCAACAGGGTTGTCAGGAGCTTTCTTT	CASSSTGLSGAFF
-	TRBV21-1	-	TRBJ2-5	TGTGCCAGCAGCAAGGGCGGGACTAGCGGAACTATCGGGACCCAGTACTTC	CASSKGGTSGTIGTQYF
-	TRBV9	-	TRBJ1-6	TGTGCCAGCAGCCCCCCGGGAATCGGGAATTCACCCCTCCACTTT	CASSPPGIGNSPLHF
TRBD2	TRBV5-1	few	TRBJ2-3	TGCGCCAGCAGCTCGGGGGCTAGCGGGGACACAGATACGCAGTATTTT	CASSSGASGDTDTQYF
TRBD1	TRBV28	-	TRBJ1-1	TGTGCCAGCAGTCCTTACAGGGGGCGAATGGTGACTGAAGCTTTCTTT	CASSPYRGRMVTEAFF
-	TRBV19	-	TRBJ2-2	TGTGCCAGTAGTATTCTTCAGGGTAGGAACACCGGGGAGCTGTTTTTT	CASSILQGRNTGELFF
-	TRBV5-1	-	TRBJ1-6	TGCGCCAGCAGCCTAAAACAGGGACGCAATTCACCCCTCCACTTT	CASSLKQGRNSPLHF
-	TRBV7-9	-	TRBJ2-2	TGTGCCAGCACAGGCGACCCGAACACCGGGGAGCTGTTTTTT	CASTGDPNTGELFF
TRBD1	TRBV28	-	TRBJ1-6	TGTGCCAGCAGCCGAGGACAGGGCAATTCACCCCTCCACTTT	CASSRGQGNSPLHF
-	TRBV5-6	-	TRBJ2-3	TGTGCCAGCAGCTTGTGGGCCAGGGTCACAGATACGCAGTATTTT	CASSLWARVTDTQYF
TRBD1	TRBV28	-	TRBJ1-1	TGTGCCAGCTGGGACAGGTTGACTGAAGCTTTCTTT	CASWDRLTEAFF
-	TRBV30	-	TRBJ1-2	TGTGCCTGGGTAGCCGGTGGGGCATGGAGCTATGGCTACACCTTC	CAWVAGGAWSYGYTF
TRBD2	TRBV7-2	-	TRBJ2-7	TGTGCCAGCAGCTTAGATGGGACTAGGTCCTACGAGCAGTACTTC	CASSLDGTRSYEQYF
-	TRBV5-4	-	TRBJ1-4	TGTGCCAGCAGCTTCACACCATCCACCGGGCGATCAGGGGAAAAACTGTTTTTT	CASSFTPSTGRSGEKLFF
-	TRBV10-1	-	TRBJ2-7	TGCGCCAGCAGTGAGTCGAGTGGCTACGAGCAGTACTTC	CASSESSGYEQYF
-	TRBV30	-	TRBJ1-2	TGTGCCTGGAGTCCCCCCCAGGGCTTTTTCTATGGCTACACCTTC	CAWSPPQGFFYGYTF
TRBD1	TRBV10-3	-	TRBJ1-2	TGTGCCATCAGAGACCAGCCCGGGACAGGTGCCTATGGCTACACCTTC	CAIRDQPGTGAYGYTF
TRBD1	TRBV6-6	few	TRBJ2-7	TGTGCCAGCAGTCCCGGGACAGGCCTGGAGCAGTACTTC	CASSPGTGLEQYF
-	TRBV6-1	-	TRBJ2-7	TGTGCCAGCAGAACCCAGCGAACGGGATCCTACGAGCAGTACTTC	CASRTQRTGSYEQYF
-	TRBV6-5	-	TRBJ1-1	TGTGCCAGCAGACGACGGGAGAACACTGAAGCTTTCTTT	CASRRRENTEAFF
TRBD1	TRBV27	-	TRBJ1-4	TGTGCCAGCACCACAGCAACAGGGGGAGACAAACTGTTTTTT	CASTTATGGDKLFF
-	TRBV15	once	TRBJ2-1	TGTGCCACCAGCAGAGATGGAGGGGATGGGTCGAATGAGCAGTTCTTC	CATSRDGGDGSNEQFF